These 23 T cell receptor beta chains share one sample of origin, sequenced in a study of T cell repertoires in cytomegalovirus infection. These TCRs are of unknown antigen specificity. TCRdb independently ran MiXCR on the reads; one entry per CDR3 protein. The table shows some 99,000 distinct CDR3 sequences, with 25% to 30% occurring only once. The sample was CD8+ T cells from cultured PBMCs, taken from culture after CMV antigen stimulation. The source of these receptors is a human donor in good health (CMV status not recorded). Some clones in this sample may be carry-over from other donors' samples.

The chain joins TRBV28 to TRBJ1-2; TRBD1 agrees at 8 bases. CDR1 MDHEN and CDR2 SYDVKM come from the germline V gene. The trim removed 3 bases at V and 4 bases at J, leaving 4 bases unmatched. The CDR3 has 14 residues. CDR3 nucleotide sequence: TGTGCCAGCAGTTTCCGGACAGGGCTCTATGGCTACACCTTC. This gives the protein CASSFRTGLYGYTF.

This clonotype was picked up a small number of times. This sequence joins TRBV7-9 and TRBJ1-2; 12 positions agree with TRBD1. Germline lookup yields CDR1 SEHNR and CDR2 FQNEAQ (reference sequence). The CDR3 has 15 amino acids. The J segment lost 8 bases and the V segment lost 5 bases, leaving 9 bases of the junction unmatched. This CDR3 reads CASSGPGQGAWGYTF. The CDR3 region has the DNA TGTGCCAGCAGCGGTCCGGGACAGGGGGCCTGGGGCTACACCTTC.

The chain is built from TRBV2 and TRBJ2-2, with D maybe TRBD2 (5 bases). Germline V gene data show CDR1 as SNHLY and CDR2 as FYNNEI. The germline V and J ends were trimmed by 7 bases and 7 bases, with 16 bases remaining between them. The CDR3 extends over 14 amino acids. As DNA, the CDR3 is TGTGCCAGCACCCCAGCGAGTGAGGGCGGGGAGCTGTTTTTT. Its translation is CASTPASEGGELFF.

This clonotype was seen more than once but under ten times. This chain connects TRBV7-9 to TRBJ2-1, with 7 bases aligning to TRBD2. CDR1 is SEHNR and CDR2 is FQNEAQ in the germline V gene (reference sequence). The CDR3 is 15 amino acids. V trimming: 5 bases; J trimming: 0 bases; junction bases outside the gene matches: 4. As DNA, the CDR3 is TGTGCCAGCAGCCCTCCGGGGGGCTCCTACAATGAGCAGTTCTTC. It translates to CASSPPGGSYNEQFF. The entire variable domain, with the rest obtained from reference TRBV7-9 and TRBJ2-1, is as follows: DTGVSQNPRHKITKRGQNVTFRCDPISEHNRLYWYRQTLGQGPEFLTYFQNEAQLEKSRLLSDRFSAERPKGSFSTLEIQRTEQGDSAMYLCASSPPGGSYNEQFFGPGTRLTVL.

There are a few counts of this clonotype. The genes are TRBV4-1 and TRBJ1-4; D remains ambiguous. The CDR3 contains 17 residues. V gave up 6 bases and J gave up 5 bases, with 22 bases separating them. Germline loops: CDR1 MGHRA, CDR2 YSYEKL. The CDR3 protein is CASSLTFLVLSNEKLFF. DNA for the CDR3: TGCGCCAGCAGTCTTACTTTCCTCGTGTTATCGAATGAAAAACTGTTTTTT.

This clonotype was recorded at least ten times. The V gene is TRBV7-2, the J gene TRBJ2-3; 9 positions match TRBD1. This CDR3 is built from 16 residues. The germline CDR1 and CDR2 sequences are SGHTA and FQGNSA. The V gene end was trimmed by 0 bases and the J gene end by 4 bases; junction bases not matched to a gene: 5. CDR3 loop: CASSLAGTGLADTQYF. DNA of the CDR3: TGTGCCAGCAGCTTAGCGGGGACAGGGTTGGCAGATACGCAGTATTTT.

The rearrangement joins TRBV20-1 to TRBJ2-7; D remains unclear. The germline gives CDR1 DFQATT, CDR2 SNEGSKA (reference sequence). This CDR3 spans 11 amino acids. The CDR3 reads CSYVGTYEQYF. CDR3 nucleotide sequence: TGCAGCTACGTCGGTACCTACGAGCAGTACTTC.

This chain connects TRBV2 to TRBJ1-1; tentatively, D is TRBD1 (5 bases). V lost 8 bases, J lost 1 base, and 8 bases lay in between. CDR3 length: 12 amino acids. Per the germline V gene, CDR1 is SNHLY and CDR2 is FYNNEI. DNA for the CDR3: TGTGCCAGCCCGGGGGGGAACACTGAAGCTTTCTTT. Its translation is CASPGGNTEAFF.

The rearrangement joins TRBV3-1 to TRBJ2-7; D is uncertain. V was cut by 2 bases and J by 0 bases, with 11 bases left in between. The germline V gene encodes CDR1 LGHDT and CDR2 YNNKEL (reference sequence). The CDR3 consists of 15 residues. CDR3 coding DNA: TGTGCCAGCAGCCAAACGGGCAGGAGCTCCTACGAGCAGTACTTC. Translation: CASSQTGRSSYEQYF.

This sequence joins TRBV7-6 and TRBJ1-4; the D is unclear. V dropped 3 bases and J dropped 10 bases, with 9 bases sitting between them. Germline V lookup: CDR1 SGHVS, CDR2 FNYEAQ. This CDR3 is built from 12 residues. As DNA, the CDR3 is TGTGCCAGCAGCTTGGACGGGGTAAAACTGTTTTTT. Its translation is CASSLDGVKLFF.

The sample holds a few counts of this clonotype. The V gene is TRBV11-2, the J gene TRBJ1-2; a weak D match, TRBD1 (6 bases). Trimming left V 4 bases short and J 4 bases short, with 10 bases between. Germline V gene lookup returns CDR1 SGHAT and CDR2 FQNNGV. CDR3 size: 13 residues. The CDR3 DNA reads as TGTGCCAGCAGCTCTGACAGGCGCTATGGCTACACCTTC. Translating it yields CASSSDRRYGYTF. Complete variable domain (other parts from reference TRBV11-2 and TRBJ1-2): EAGVAQSPRYKIIEKRQSVAFWCNPISGHATLYWYQQILGQGPKLLIQFQNNGVVDDSQLPKDRFSAERLKGVDSTLKIQPAKLEDSAVYLCASSSDRRYGYTFGSGTRLTVV.

The J gene is TRBJ2-4, the V gene TRBV12-3 or TRBV12-4, with D hard to call. The germline V and J ends were trimmed by 1 base and 13 bases, with 11 bases remaining between them. This CDR3 has 12 residues. DNA of the CDR3: TGTGCCAGCAGTTTAGGGCCCGACCCACAGTACTTC. This translates into CASSLGPDPQYF.

The rearrangement links TRBV13 to TRBJ2-1, with D tentatively TRBD2 (6 bases). This CDR3 is 12 amino acids long. The V and J ends lost 5 bases and 7 bases respectively, with 9 bases between them. The germline V gene has CDR1 PRHDT and CDR2 FYEKMQ (reference sequence). CDR3 sequence (DNA): TGTGCCAGCAGCCCTGGGACTAATGAGCAGTTCTTC. This codes for CASSPGTNEQFF.

This clonotype was seen a single time. This may come from a read error, since a much larger clone is one base off. Here the CDR3 DNA reads TGTGCCAGCAGATCCCGGGACAGGGGATGGTACGAGCAGTACTTC. Amino acid sequence: CASRSRDRGWYEQYF. This chain connects TRBV6-6 to TRBJ2-7; the match to TRBD1 covers 10 bases. This CDR3 contains 15 residues. CDR1 is MNHNY, CDR2 SVGAGI, per germline (reference sequence). Losses at the gene ends were 6 bases for V and 4 bases for J; bases not matched to a gene: 9.

There are many counts of this clonotype. The V gene is TRBV7-6, the J gene TRBJ2-1; no definite D call. The V gene lost 4 bases and the J gene lost 5 bases, with 12 bases spanning the gap. Germline lookup yields CDR1 SGHVS and CDR2 FNYEAQ. The CDR3 contains 14 residues. In nucleotides, the CDR3 is TGTGCCAGCAGCTCCGGGCTATCAAACAATGAGCAGTTCTTC. Encoded protein: CASSSGLSNNEQFF.

The genes are TRBV27 and TRBJ2-7; 9 nucleotides line up with TRBD1. The CDR3 sequence is 16 residues long. The germline V gene encodes CDR1 MNHEY and CDR2 SMNVEV (reference sequence). V was clipped by 0 bases and J by 3 bases; unmatched bases: 6. As DNA, the CDR3 is TGTGCCAGCAGTTTATCAGGGACAGGGAGGGTCTACGAGCAGTACTTC. It specifies CASSLSGTGRVYEQYF.

This clonotype was recorded a few times. The chain joins TRBV7-6 to TRBJ2-7; 8 nucleotides agree with TRBD1. The J segment lost 2 bases and the V segment lost 1 base, leaving 4 bases of the junction unmatched. Germline CDR1 reads SGHVS; CDR2 reads FNYEAQ. The length of the CDR3 is 15 residues. The chain's CDR3 is CASSLGTGPAYEQYF. CDR3 nucleotide sequence: TGTGCCAGCAGCTTAGGGACAGGGCCAGCCTACGAGCAGTACTTC.

The genes are TRBV12-3 or TRBV12-4 and TRBJ2-3; 7 bases match TRBD2. The CDR3 runs 15 residues. The V gene end was trimmed by 7 bases and the J gene end by 3 bases; junction bases not matched to a gene: 10. The CDR3 coding sequence is TGTGCCAGCACCCACACAGCGGGGTTTACAGATACGCAGTATTTT. As protein: CASTHTAGFTDTQYF.

The genes are TRBV11-2 and TRBJ2-3; 9 positions agree with TRBD1. The V gene end was trimmed by 5 bases and the J gene end by 5 bases; junction bases not matched to a gene: 8. The V gene's germline CDR1 is SGHAT and CDR2 FQNNGV. The CDR3 is 15 amino acids. In nucleotides, the CDR3 is TGTGCCAGCAGCAATAGGGGGACAGGGTTAGATACGCAGTATTTT. Translating it yields CASSNRGTGLDTQYF. Combining the CDR3 with reference TRBV11-2 and TRBJ2-3 gives the whole variable domain EAGVAQSPRYKIIEKRQSVAFWCNPISGHATLYWYQQILGQGPKLLIQFQNNGVVDDSQLPKDRFSAERLKGVDSTLKIQPAKLEDSAVYLCASSNRGTGLDTQYFGPGTRLTVL.

As regards this clonotype: Given a much more abundant clone one base away, this may be a read error. The chain joins TRBV27 to TRBJ2-2; 7 bases agree with TRBD1. Germline V lookup: CDR1 MNHEY, CDR2 SMNVEV (reference sequence). The CDR3 extends over 16 amino acids. V was clipped by 3 bases and J by 7 bases; unmatched bases: 11. Written as DNA, the CDR3 is TGTGCCAGCAGTTTCCCCGAGACAGGGTTGAGCGGGGAGCTGTTTTTT. Protein sequence: CASSFPETGLSGELFF.

This clonotype was picked up many times. The chain combines TRBV27 with TRBJ1-4, with 7 bases lining up with TRBD1. This CDR3 has 15 amino acids. With V trimmed by 5 bases and J by 4 bases, 7 bases remained unmatched. CDR1 and CDR2 (germline): MNHEY, SMNVEV (reference sequence). In nucleotides, the CDR3 is TGTGCCAGCAGTCCAGGACAGGATTATAATGAAAAACTGTTTTTT. Translating it yields CASSPGQDYNEKLFF.

This clonotype has only a few counts. This rearrangement joins TRBV6-1 to TRBJ2-1; TRBD2 aligns across 9 bases. J lost 0 bases, V lost 3 bases, and 9 bases had no gene match. Germline CDR1 reads MNHNS; CDR2 reads SASEGT. This CDR3 is built from 18 residues. CDR3 coding DNA: TGTGCCAGCAGTGATGACTATGCGGGGGGGCACTCCTACAATGAGCAGTTCTTC. It encodes CASSDDYAGGHSYNEQFF.

This clonotype appeared a few times. This chain connects TRBV28 to TRBJ1-4; D not resolved. The length of the CDR3 is 18 residues. Germline loops: CDR1 MDHEN, CDR2 SYDVKM. The V and J ends lost 2 bases and 0 bases respectively, with 16 bases between them. CDR3 nucleotide sequence: TGTGCCAGCAGTTTAGACCCCGAGACGGAAGCAACTAATGAAAAACTGTTTTTT. Translated: CASSLDPETEATNEKLFF.